The 29 T cell receptor beta chains presented below share a single source sample, sequenced in a study of patients and donors after allogeneic stem cell transplantation. TCRdb independently ran MiXCR on the RT-PCR reads; one entry per CDR3 protein. Altogether 400,000 to 500,000 distinct CDR3 sequences are present, around 15% being singletons, with the ten largest covering roughly 7%. The sample taken for sequencing was blood, either unsorted or a sorted T cell fraction (not recorded which). The receptor source for this set is a human donor who was either an allogeneic HSCT recipient or a stem cell or donor lymphocyte infusion donor (not recorded which). It is not recorded whose cells these are; they may come from a transplant donor.

The chain couples TRBV12-3 or TRBV12-4 to TRBJ1-1; perhaps TRBD1 as D (6 bases). The CDR3 length is 14 residues. The V end lost 7 bases, the J end lost 1 base, and 13 bases lay between the germline ends. The CDR3 spells CASTLRGTNTEAFF. In DNA, the CDR3 is TGTGCCAGCACCCTAAGGGGGACGAACACTGAAGCTTTCTTT.

This clonotype was counted a few times. V is TRBV4-1 and J is TRBJ2-3; TRBD1 matches at 10 bases. The V gene end was trimmed by 3 bases and the J gene end by 2 bases; junction bases not matched to a gene: 5. Per germline, CDR1 MGHRA and CDR2 YSYEKL. This CDR3 is built from 16 residues. The CDR3 loop reads CASSQGQGFVTDTQYF. Written as DNA, the CDR3 is TGCGCCAGCAGCCAGGGACAGGGGTTTGTCACAGATACGCAGTATTTT.

This clonotype was recorded a few times. V is TRBV19 and J is TRBJ2-7, with D maybe TRBD2 (5 bases). Germline CDR1 is LNHDA and CDR2 is SQIVND (reference sequence). CDR3 length equals 14 residues. Trimming took 6 bases from V and 7 from J, leaving 19 bases between them. This chain's CDR3 is CASSLLAATGEQYF. CDR3 coding DNA: TGTGCCAGTAGCCTTTTGGCGGCCACGGGGGAGCAGTACTTC.

This clonotype was counted only a few times. J is TRBJ2-1 and V is TRBV9; TRBD1 is a possible D gene (6 bases). The V end was cut by 0 bases, the J end by 5 bases, with 15 bases between. The germline V gene has CDR1 SGDLS and CDR2 YYNGEE. The CDR3 totals 16 residues. The CDR3 coding sequence is TGTGCCAGCAGCGTAGGAGGGACAACTAGAGACAATGAGCAGTTCTTC. It is translated as CASSVGGTTRDNEQFF.

J is TRBJ2-7 and V is TRBV5-1, with D perhaps TRBD1 (6 bases). Germline V gene lookup returns CDR1 SGHRS and CDR2 YFSETQ. With 4 bases removed from V and 0 bases from J, the gap between germline ends came to 20 bases. The CDR3 is made up of 17 amino acids. CDR3 in DNA: TGCGCCAGCAGCACTCGATGGACAGCTCACCCCTCCTACGAGCAGTACTTC. Encoded protein: CASSTRWTAHPSYEQYF.

The chain employs TRBV5-1 and TRBJ2-1, with TRBD1 identical over 12 bases. Germline CDR1 SGHRS, CDR2 YFSETQ. The junction had 6 bases not matched to a gene; V was cut back by 6 bases and J by 8 bases. The CDR3 length is 14 residues. The CDR3 DNA reads as TGCGCCAGCATCCCGGGACAGGGGGCCCATGAGCAGTTCTTC. Translating gives CASIPGQGAHEQFF.

This clonotype was detected only a few times. The V call is TRBV12-3 or TRBV12-4, the J call TRBJ1-5, with unresolved D. This CDR3 has 13 residues. The V and J ends lost 7 bases and 6 bases respectively, with 13 bases between them. In nucleotides, the CDR3 is TGTGCCAGCAAACCCATGAGCGGTCAGCCCCAGCATTTT. As protein: CASKPMSGQPQHF.

This clonotype was counted between two and nine times. The rearrangement uses TRBV5-1 and TRBJ1-2; TRBD1 might be the D (6 bases). V lost 1 base and J 2 bases, leaving 9 bases between the germline ends. From germline, CDR1 is SGHRS and CDR2 YFSETQ. The CDR3 totals 14 residues. This CDR3 reads CASSLTGMNYGYTF. CDR3 DNA sequence: TGCGCCAGCAGCTTGACAGGGATGAACTATGGCTACACCTTC.

This clonotype has just a few counts. This sequence joins TRBV6-1 and TRBJ1-5; TRBD1 agrees at 9 bases. Germline loops: CDR1 MNHNS, CDR2 SASEGT. The CDR3 consists of 17 residues. With 7 bases clipped from V and 0 bases from J, the junction kept 10 bases outside the gene matches. The CDR3 coding sequence is TGTGCCAGCAAGATTGTACAGGGGGCAGGTAGCAATCAGCCCCAGCATTTT. Amino acid sequence: CASKIVQGAGSNQPQHF.

There are a few counts of this clonotype. The genes are TRBV4-2 and TRBJ2-5, with 9 positions matching TRBD1. Trimming at V came to 3 bases and at J to 4 bases, leaving 3 bases not matched to a gene. The CDR3 sequence is 14 residues long. Germline V gives CDR1 LGHNA, CDR2 YNFKEQ. Here the CDR3 reads CASSQDRGGETQYF. The DNA of the CDR3 is TGTGCCAGCAGCCAGGACAGGGGTGGAGAGACCCAGTACTTC.

The chain carries TRBV23-1 and TRBJ2-1; the match to TRBD1 covers 9 bases. TRBV23-1 is an ORF; its function is uncertain. The CDR3 covers 17 residues. J was trimmed by 6 bases and V by 3 bases; bases with no gene match: 12. CDR3 nucleotide sequence: TGCGCCAGCAGTCACAGACAGGGGGGAGGGTTGAGCAATGAGCAGTTCTTC. Its protein is CASSHRQGGGLSNEQFF.

This clonotype was observed a few times. V usage is TRBV5-1 and J usage is TRBJ1-1, with D unresolved. Germline V gene data show CDR1 as SGHRS and CDR2 as YFSETQ. The V end lost 4 bases, the J end lost 1 base, and 11 bases lay between the germline ends. This CDR3 is built from 14 residues. CDR3 nucleotides: TGCGCCAGCAGCCCGGTCAGGTGGAACACTGAAGCTTTCTTT. Protein: CASSPVRWNTEAFF.

This clonotype showed up just a few times. J is TRBJ2-5 and V is TRBV2, with D uncertain. Germline CDR1 SNHLY, CDR2 FYNNEI. Trimming removed 5 bases at V and 3 bases at J, with 16 bases between. This CDR3 has 15 residues. In DNA form, the CDR3 reads TGTGCCAGCAGTATTGCCTCAGGACCTAAAGAGACCCAGTACTTC. It translates to CASSIASGPKETQYF.

Written as DNA, the CDR3 is TGTGCCACCAGTGATTCGACAGGGGATAATGAAAAACTGTTTTTT. Protein product: CATSDSTGDNEKLFF. The V call is TRBV24-1, the J call TRBJ1-4; 8 bases agree with TRBD1. Germline assignment: CDR1 KGHDR and CDR2 SFDVKD. The junction had 2 bases not matched to a gene; V was cut back by 2 bases and J by 4 bases. The length of the CDR3 is 15 residues.

The chain joins TRBV3-1 to TRBJ2-1; 9 bases map to TRBD1. This CDR3 spans 16 amino acids. With 4 bases clipped from V and 7 bases from J, the junction kept 11 bases outside the gene matches. Germline CDR1 is LGHDT and CDR2 is YNNKEL (reference sequence). For the CDR3, the DNA is TGTGCCAGCAGCCGTACCGACAGGGGGGCTCGGAATGAGCAGTTCTTC. Amino acid sequence: CASSRTDRGARNEQFF.

This clonotype was found a few times. The chain has TRBV29-1 and TRBJ2-2; 9 bases line up with TRBD2. The CDR3 is 14 residues long. Germline V gene data show CDR1 as SQVTM and CDR2 as ANQGSEA. V shed 4 bases and J 6 bases; nucleotides not matched to a gene: 6. The CDR3 loop is CSVVGRGGPGELFF. For the CDR3, the DNA is TGCAGCGTTGTTGGGCGGGGGGGCCCCGGGGAGCTGTTTTTT.

The gene calls are TRBV5-1 and TRBJ2-1, with D possibly being TRBD1 (5 bases). V lost 3 bases to trimming and J lost 4 bases, with 11 bases between them. Germline loops: CDR1 SGHRS, CDR2 YFSETQ. The CDR3 runs 14 residues. The CDR3 DNA follows: TGCGCCAGCAGCTCGAGACAGTCATACAATGAGCAGTTCTTC. As protein: CASSSRQSYNEQFF.

This clonotype appeared a few times. This sequence joins TRBV20-1 and TRBJ2-5; TRBD2 aligns across 8 bases. This CDR3 is built from 15 residues. In germline, CDR1 is DFQATT, CDR2 SNEGSKA (reference sequence). The trim removed 1 base at V and 1 base at J, leaving 5 bases unmatched. The chain's CDR3 is CSARVKRGPQETQYF. CDR3 coding DNA: TGCAGTGCTAGAGTAAAGCGGGGGCCCCAAGAGACCCAGTACTTC.

In its sample, this clonotype was seen a few times. V usage is TRBV7-2 and J usage is TRBJ1-1, with unresolved D. V dropped 6 bases and J dropped 10 bases, with 15 bases sitting between them. The CDR3 has 12 residues. Germline CDR1 is SGHTA and CDR2 is FQGNSA. The CDR3, as DNA: TGTGCCAGCAGACCCTCCGGTCTGGGAGCTTTCTTT. Amino acids: CASRPSGLGAFF.

The genes are TRBV9 and TRBJ2-7; D might be TRBD2 (6 bases). Per the germline V gene, CDR1 is SGDLS and CDR2 is YYNGEE. The germline V and J ends were trimmed by 4 bases and 0 bases, with 11 bases remaining between them. The CDR3 has 14 residues. This CDR3 reads CASSLGLFSYEQYF. The CDR3 nucleotides read TGTGCCAGCAGCCTGGGACTCTTCTCCTACGAGCAGTACTTC.

This clonotype was counted between two and nine times. The rearrangement joins TRBV3-1 to TRBJ2-1; D gene uncertain. Trimming left V 0 bases short and J 0 bases short, with 6 bases between. The CDR3 has 15 residues. Germline V gene sequence: CDR1 LGHDT, CDR2 YNNKEL (reference sequence). The CDR3 DNA follows: TGTGCCAGCAGCCAAGACCTCAGCTCCTACAATGAGCAGTTCTTC. Amino acids: CASSQDLSSYNEQFF.

The CDR3 DNA follows: TGTGCCAGCAGCAAAGTAGCGGGCTTACACAATGAGCAGTTCTTC. This gives the protein CASSKVAGLHNEQFF. J is TRBJ2-1 and V is TRBV3-1, with 7 bases matching TRBD2. Looked up from germline, CDR1 is LGHDT and CDR2 is YNNKEL (reference sequence). The V segment lost 5 bases and the J segment 5 bases; nucleotides outside the gene matches: 9. The CDR3 has 15 residues.

This clonotype was observed a few times. CDR3 protein: CASSERPSGTDTQYF. CDR3 in DNA: TGTGCCAGCAGTGAAAGGCCTAGCGGCACAGATACGCAGTATTTT. The J gene is TRBJ2-3, the V gene TRBV6-1, with a weak D call TRBD2 (6 bases). The CDR3 is made up of 15 amino acids. V was cut by 2 bases and J by 1 base, with 10 bases left in between. Germline-derived CDR1 and CDR2 are MNHNS and SASEGT.

This sequence joins TRBV6-6 and TRBJ1-2; 7 bases are shared with TRBD1. Trimming took 6 bases from V and 6 from J; bases not matched to a gene: 7. CDR1 and CDR2 from the germline V gene are MNHNY and SVGAGI (reference sequence). The CDR3 has 13 amino acids. CDR3 bases: TGTGCCAGCAGGGAAGTCAGGGGGGATGGCTACACCTTC. Translating it yields CASREVRGDGYTF.

This clonotype was observed a few times. The chain carries TRBV6-5 and TRBJ1-6; 9 nucleotides agree with TRBD1. With V trimmed by 2 bases and J by 7 bases, 9 bases remained unmatched. The CDR3 loop spans 17 amino acids. Germline V gene lookup returns CDR1 MNHEY and CDR2 SVGAGI. DNA of the CDR3: TGTGCCAGCAGTTACAGCACCGGGACAGGGAGCAATTCACCCCTCCACTTT. Translating it yields CASSYSTGTGSNSPLHF.

The V and J genes are TRBV12-3 or TRBV12-4 and TRBJ2-7; D remains unclear. Trimming left V 8 bases short and J 3 bases short, with 11 bases between. The CDR3 is 12 amino acids. CDR3 loop: CASARNIYEQYF. The CDR3 nucleotides read TGTGCCAGCGCCAGGAACATCTACGAGCAGTACTTC.

This chain uses TRBV29-1 with TRBJ2-2; D possibly corresponds to TRBD1 (5 bases). The germline CDR1 and CDR2 sequences are SQVTM and ANQGSEA. The V gene lost 4 bases and the J gene lost 5 bases, with 11 bases spanning the gap. This CDR3 region has 13 residues. The CDR3 loop reads CSVAHSGTGELFF. The CDR3 bases are TGCAGCGTTGCTCACTCAGGGACCGGGGAGCTGTTTTTT.

The sample holds a few counts of this clonotype. The chain couples TRBV11-1 to TRBJ2-2, with D possibly matching TRBD1 (5 bases). V was cut by 5 bases and J by 6 bases, with 13 bases left in between. The CDR3 loop spans 14 amino acids. CDR1 is SGHAT and CDR2 is FQDESV in the germline V gene (reference sequence). The CDR3 region has the DNA TGTGCCAGCAGCGTACGACCAGGGTCCGGGGAGCTGTTTTTT. Translated, it gives CASSVRPGSGELFF.

This clonotype was observed many times. The chain joins TRBV3-1 to TRBJ2-1; no clear D gene. The CDR3 has 15 residues. Germline lookup yields CDR1 LGHDT and CDR2 YNNKEL (reference sequence). V lost 4 bases and J lost 0, with 10 bases in between. As DNA, the CDR3 is TGTGCCAGCAGCCGAGACCTCAGCTCCTACAATGAGCAGTTCTTC. This gives the protein CASSRDLSSYNEQFF.